A single sample gave rise to the 30 T cell receptor beta chains below, sequenced in a study of blood T cells in healthy people across ages. Next came a second PCR, run for roughly 7 to 12 cycles, which used a sample-barcoded 5' primer along with a J-beta primer mix. One entry per CDR3 protein results from TCRdb running MiXCR on the 5' RACE reads. This sample has about 650,000 distinct CDR3 sequences, with less than 40% found just once. The sample taken for sequencing was blood. These receptors were collected from a woman older than 75 in good health.

This clonotype was counted many times. The chain combines TRBV5-1 with TRBJ2-7; TRBD1 matches at 9 bases. Germline-derived CDR1 and CDR2 are SGHRS and YFSETQ. V lost 1 base and J lost 6; bases outside the gene matches: 11. This CDR3 is 16 amino acids long. In DNA form, the CDR3 reads TGCGCCAGCAGCTTGTTTACCGGACAGGGGAGAGGCGAGCAGTACTTC. As protein: CASSLFTGQGRGEQYF.

This clonotype was detected only a few times. The J gene is TRBJ2-7, the V gene TRBV24-1, with D perhaps assigned TRBD1 or TRBD2 (5 bases each). Trimming removed 6 bases from V and 7 bases from J, with 21 bases in between. This CDR3 comprises 15 residues. In germline, CDR1 is KGHDR, CDR2 SFDVKD. The CDR3 spells CATSSGTGNYNEQYF. CDR3 DNA: TGTGCCACCAGTTCAGGGACGGGAAACTACAATGAGCAGTACTTC.

This clonotype occurred a few times. The CDR3 here is CASSWRGHSSPLHF. The DNA of the CDR3 is TGTGCCAGCAGTTGGAGGGGGCACAGTTCACCCCTCCACTTT. The gene calls are TRBV12-3 or TRBV12-4 and TRBJ1-6, with 7 bases matching TRBD1. V was clipped by 4 bases and J by 9 bases; unmatched bases: 6. The CDR3 is made up of 14 amino acids.

This clonotype was observed at least ten times. The chain couples TRBV5-1 to TRBJ1-1; D remains unclear. The V end was cut by 4 bases, the J end by 1 base, with 11 bases between. The V gene's germline CDR1 is SGHRS and CDR2 YFSETQ. The CDR3 length is 14 residues. The CDR3 region has the DNA TGCGCCAGCAGCGTGGACGGTGGGAACACTGAAGCTTTCTTT. Residues: CASSVDGGNTEAFF.

Note on this clonotype: One end of the junction does not line up with germline, which may come from a read error. V gene TRBV11-2 combines with J gene TRBJ2-3; no clear D gene. The length of the CDR3 is 11 residues. CDR1 is SGHAT, CDR2 FQNNGV, per germline. This chain's CDR3 is CASSLVGTRYF. CDR3 bases: TGTGCCAGCAGCTTAGTGGGTACGCGGTATTTT.

On this clonotype itself: A junction end diverges from the germline sequence, so it may reflect a read error. The J gene is TRBJ1-1, the V gene TRBV4-2; D ambiguous. From germline, CDR1 is LGHNA and CDR2 YNFKEQ. This CDR3 has 13 residues. DNA for the CDR3: TGTGCCAGCAGCCAAGATCTGAACACTGTAGCTTTCTTT. Translation: CASSQDLNTVAFF.

The genes are TRBV5-1 and TRBJ1-1; D is undetermined. The CDR3 totals 15 residues. V lost 0 bases and J 6 bases, leaving 15 bases between the germline ends. CDR1 SGHRS and CDR2 YFSETQ come from the germline V gene. CDR3 protein: CASSLDVSEPPEAFF. The CDR3 bases are TGCGCCAGCAGCTTGGATGTTTCCGAACCACCTGAAGCTTTCTTT.

This clonotype appeared many times. The chain recombines TRBV7-9 with TRBJ1-1; no clear D gene. This CDR3 region has 14 residues. The germline gives CDR1 SEHNR, CDR2 FQNEAQ (reference sequence). Trimming cost V 5 bases and J 3 bases, with 13 bases left between them. The chain's CDR3 is CASSTVSGYTEAFF. In nucleotides, the CDR3 is TGTGCCAGCAGCACCGTATCTGGCTACACTGAAGCTTTCTTT.

This clonotype was seen at least ten times. The chain links TRBV7-8 to TRBJ2-1, with a tentative D call TRBD2 (7 bases). The CDR3 extends over 16 amino acids. From germline, CDR1 is SGHVS and CDR2 FQNEAQ. Trimming cost V 6 bases and J 0 bases, with 15 bases left between them. The CDR3 DNA follows: TGTGCCAGCAGGCCACGGGGGGCAAGCTCCTACAATGAGCAGTTCTTC. Translation: CASRPRGASSYNEQFF.

The chain employs TRBV30 and TRBJ2-1, with TRBD2 matching 9 bases. The CDR3 sequence is 15 residues long. CDR1 is GTSNPN, CDR2 SVGIG, per germline (reference sequence). V dropped 1 base and J dropped 3; count of bases not matched to a gene: 4. The CDR3 bases are TGTGCCTGGAGTGCCGTTAGCGGGGGCTACAATGAGCAGTTCTTC. As protein: CAWSAVSGGYNEQFF.

This chain joins TRBV3-1 and TRBJ1-2; unclear D gene. V was pared by 0 bases and J by 6 bases, with 8 bases between. The germline V gene has CDR1 LGHDT and CDR2 YNNKEL (reference sequence). This CDR3 has 13 amino acids. CDR3 DNA sequence: TGTGCCAGCAGCCAAGATCAAGGACATGGCTACACCTTC. This codes for CASSQDQGHGYTF.

This clonotype was recorded a few times. Possible read error: a much larger clone is one base away. The chain recombines TRBV12-3 or TRBV12-4 with TRBJ2-3, with D possibly matching TRBD2 (6 bases). The CDR3 has 15 residues. CDR3 nucleotide sequence: TGTGCCAGCAGTTTATCCGGGACTGACACAGATGCGCAGTATTTT. It yields the protein CASSLSGTDTDAQYF.

The rearrangement joins TRBV5-1 to TRBJ2-2, with TRBD1 matching 9 bases. Trimming cost V 0 bases and J 5 bases; bases outside gene matches: 8. CDR1 SGHRS and CDR2 YFSETQ come from the germline V gene. This CDR3 is 17 amino acids long. The CDR3 sequence is CASSLVQGALETGELFF. The CDR3 region has the DNA TGCGCCAGCAGCTTGGTACAGGGGGCCCTGGAAACCGGGGAGCTGTTTTTT.

The chain recombines TRBV10-1 with TRBJ2-3; D may be TRBD1 or TRBD2 (5 bases each). V shed 2 bases and J shed 4 bases, with 10 bases lying between them. The length of the CDR3 is 14 residues. Germline V gene lookup returns CDR1 WNHNN and CDR2 SYGVQD (reference sequence). Written as DNA, the CDR3 is TGCGCCAGCAGTGAGGCAGGGCGGGCAGATACGCAGTATTTT. This translates into CASSEAGRADTQYF.

The J gene is TRBJ1-1, the V gene TRBV20-1; 8 bases map to TRBD1. The CDR3 has 14 residues. CDR1 and CDR2 (germline): DFQATT, SNEGSKA (reference sequence). V lost 7 bases, J lost 2 bases, and 9 bases stayed unmatched. The chain's CDR3 is CSVPTGAFNTEAFF. The CDR3 bases are TGCAGTGTCCCGACAGGGGCGTTTAACACTGAAGCTTTCTTT.

Notes on this clonotype: A read error is possible here, since a much larger clone lies one base away. CDR3 protein: CSARRLGSGGHNGQFF. In DNA form, the CDR3 reads TGCAGTGCTAGGAGGTTGGGTAGCGGGGGACACAATGGGCAGTTCTTC. The chain employs TRBV20-1 and TRBJ2-1, with 9 bases aligning to TRBD2. This CDR3 comprises 16 residues. Germline lookup yields CDR1 DFQATT and CDR2 SNEGSKA (reference sequence).

The V and J genes are TRBV6-6 and TRBJ1-6; the D is unclear. V was pared by 2 bases and J by 8 bases, with 4 bases between. Germline values: CDR1 MNHNY, CDR2 SVGAGI (reference sequence). This CDR3 has 12 amino acids. The CDR3 region has the DNA TGTGCCAGCAGTTACGGCGATTCACCCCTCCACTTT. This codes for CASSYGDSPLHF.

This chain's CDR3 is CATKRDPVESYNEQYF. The CDR3 DNA reads TGTGCCACCAAACGGGACCCCGTTGAGAGCTACAATGAGCAGTACTTC. This chain links TRBV6-5 with TRBJ2-5, with D perhaps being TRBD1 or TRBD2 (5 bases each). Between the trimmed V and J ends, which lost 10 bases and 11 bases, there was a span of 32 bases. Germline CDR1 reads MNHEY; CDR2 reads SVGAGI. This CDR3 has 16 amino acids.

V and J are TRBV4-1 and TRBJ2-1; D is perhaps TRBD1 (5 bases). The CDR3 runs 14 residues. V was trimmed by 1 base and J by 5 bases, leaving 9 bases between them. CDR1 is MGHRA and CDR2 is YSYEKL in the germline V gene. The CDR3 loop reads CASSQVFRDNEQFF. As DNA, the CDR3 is TGCGCCAGCAGCCAAGTTTTCAGGGACAATGAGCAGTTCTTC.

This clonotype was seen just once. The V gene is TRBV6-5, the J gene TRBJ2-4, with D possibly called TRBD1 or TRBD2 (5 bases each). The ends were cut back, 5 bases at V and 13 bases at J, with 30 bases in the middle. Germline lookup yields CDR1 MNHEY and CDR2 SVGAGI. The CDR3 has 17 residues. CDR3 sequence: CASSNRMGTKSYNEQYF. The CDR3 bases are TGTGCCAGCAGTAACCGAATGGGGACCAAATCCTACAATGAGCAGTACTTC.

This clonotype has a single count. V is TRBV9 and J is TRBJ1-4, with TRBD1 as a possible D gene (5 bases). The V and J ends lost 0 bases and 2 bases respectively, with 11 bases between them. The CDR3 is 16 residues long. CDR1 and CDR2 (germline): SGDLS, YYNGEE. The CDR3 is CASSVGGRRTNEKLFF. CDR3 nucleotide sequence: TGTGCCAGCAGCGTAGGGGGGAGAAGGACTAATGAAAAACTGTTTTTT.

In this sample, this clonotype turned up many times. The rearrangement links TRBV4-1 to TRBJ2-3; 9 positions agree with TRBD1. Trimming at V came to 4 bases and at J to 1 base, leaving 3 bases not matched to a gene. Per the germline V gene, CDR1 is MGHRA and CDR2 is YSYEKL. This CDR3 spans 15 amino acids. Here the CDR3 reads CASSRDRARTDTQYF. DNA of the CDR3: TGCGCCAGCAGCCGGGACAGGGCCCGCACAGATACGCAGTATTTT.

This clonotype was seen at least ten times. The rearrangement joins TRBV20-1 to TRBJ1-2; possible D gene TRBD1, 5 bases. CDR3 length equals 15 residues. Trimming pared 3 bases from V and 2 bases from J, leaving 16 bases between. Germline V gives CDR1 DFQATT, CDR2 SNEGSKA (reference sequence). CDR3 residues: CSASGGGGLNYGYTF. CDR3 in DNA: TGCAGTGCTAGCGGGGGAGGCGGCTTGAACTATGGCTACACCTTC.

This clonotype was seen many times. This chain joins TRBV20-1 and TRBJ2-3; 12 nucleotides align to TRBD2. The J segment lost 4 bases and the V segment lost 4 bases, leaving 3 bases of the junction unmatched. Germline V CDR1 and CDR2: DFQATT, SNEGSKA (reference sequence). The CDR3 consists of 14 residues. The CDR3 region has the DNA TGCAGTGCTACTAGCGGGGGGGCCTCAGATACGCAGTATTTT. This translates into CSATSGGASDTQYF.

The chain links TRBV20-1 to TRBJ2-3; 7 positions match TRBD2. Germline V gives CDR1 DFQATT, CDR2 SNEGSKA (reference sequence). This CDR3 has 16 residues. Trimming removed 0 bases from V and 3 bases from J; junction bases left unmatched: 9. CDR3 sequence reads: CSAREGGTTLTDTQYF. The DNA for the CDR3 is TGCAGTGCTAGAGAGGGAGGGACTACCCTGACAGATACGCAGTATTTT.

This clonotype has a count of ten or more. V is TRBV5-1 and J is TRBJ1-2, with a tentative D call TRBD1 (5 bases). This CDR3 is 14 amino acids long. Germline CDR1 reads SGHRS; CDR2 reads YFSETQ. V lost 4 bases, J lost 4 bases, and 14 bases lay in between. In DNA, the CDR3 is TGCGCCAGCAGCCCGACAGCGGACCCCTATGGCTACACCTTC. Its protein product is CASSPTADPYGYTF.

This clonotype was seen more than once but under ten times. Being one base from a much bigger clone, this may be a read error. The chain recombines TRBV7-2 with TRBJ2-1; TRBD1 agrees at 9 bases. The J call is in doubt because the DNA end fits TRBJ2-7 better. CDR3 size: 15 residues. Germline CDR1 SGHTA, CDR2 FQGNSA. The CDR3 nucleotides are TGTGCCAGCAGCTTATACAGGGGGCCCTACAATGAGCAGTACTTC. It encodes CASSLYRGPYNEQYF.

This clonotype was counted at least ten times. This chain connects TRBV7-6 to TRBJ2-5; 11 nucleotides match TRBD2. Unmatched junction bases numbered 10, after V lost 5 bases and J lost 5 bases. CDR1 is SGHVS and CDR2 is FNYEAQ in the germline V gene. The CDR3 is made up of 16 amino acids. CDR3 DNA sequence: TGTGCCAGCAGCCGTAGACTAGCGGGGTTCGGGGAGACCCAGTACTTC. Translating gives CASSRRLAGFGETQYF.

This clonotype was seen at least ten times. The V call is TRBV20-1, the J call TRBJ2-1; D possibly corresponds to TRBD1 (6 bases). The CDR3 is 12 amino acids. Germline V gene sequence: CDR1 DFQATT, CDR2 SNEGSKA (reference sequence). V shed 6 bases and J shed 8 bases, with 14 bases lying between them. CDR3 DNA sequence: TGCAGTGCCCGGTCAGGGGCGGATGAGCAGTTCTTC. This translates into CSARSGADEQFF.

This clonotype was recorded at least ten times. V is TRBV5-1 and J is TRBJ2-3; 7 bases align to TRBD2. V shed 1 base, J shed 3 bases, and the junction held 8 bases outside the gene matches. This CDR3 region has 16 residues. The germline V gene encodes CDR1 SGHRS and CDR2 YFSETQ. CDR3 in amino acids: CASSLRIGGGTDTQYF. The DNA for the CDR3 is TGCGCCAGCAGCTTGAGGATTGGCGGGGGTACAGATACGCAGTATTTT. Using reference TRBV5-1 and TRBJ2-3 for the parts outside the CDR3, the full variable domain is KAGVTQTPRYLIKTRGQQVTLSCSPISGHRSVSWYQQTPGQGLQFLFEYFSETQRNKGNFPGRFSGRQFSNSRSEMNVSTLELGDSALYLCASSLRIGGGTDTQYFGPGTRLTVL.